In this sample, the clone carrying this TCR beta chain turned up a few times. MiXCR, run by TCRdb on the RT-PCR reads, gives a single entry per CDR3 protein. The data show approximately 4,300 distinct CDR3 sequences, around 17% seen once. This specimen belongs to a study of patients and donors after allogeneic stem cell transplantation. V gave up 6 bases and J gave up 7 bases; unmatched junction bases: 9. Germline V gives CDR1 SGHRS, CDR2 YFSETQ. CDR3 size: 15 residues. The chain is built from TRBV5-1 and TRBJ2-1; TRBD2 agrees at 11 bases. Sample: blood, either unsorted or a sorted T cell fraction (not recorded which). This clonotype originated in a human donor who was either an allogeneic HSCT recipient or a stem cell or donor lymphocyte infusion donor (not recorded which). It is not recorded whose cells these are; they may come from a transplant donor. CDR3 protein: CASNRRLAGMNEQFF. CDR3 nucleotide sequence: TGCGCCAGCAACCGTCGACTAGCGGGAATGAATGAGCAGTTCTTC.